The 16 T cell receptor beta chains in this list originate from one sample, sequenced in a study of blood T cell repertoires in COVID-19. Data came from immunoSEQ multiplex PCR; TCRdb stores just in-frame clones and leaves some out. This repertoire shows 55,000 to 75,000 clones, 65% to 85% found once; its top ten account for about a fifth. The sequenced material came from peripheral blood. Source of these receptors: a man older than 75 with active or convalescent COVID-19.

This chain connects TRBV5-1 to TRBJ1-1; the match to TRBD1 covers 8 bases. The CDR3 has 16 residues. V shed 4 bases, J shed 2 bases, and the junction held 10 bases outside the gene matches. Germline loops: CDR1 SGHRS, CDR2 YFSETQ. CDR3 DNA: TGCGCCAGCAGCATTGGGACAGGACTACCTAACACTGAAGCTTTCTTT. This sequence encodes CASSIGTGLPNTEAFF.

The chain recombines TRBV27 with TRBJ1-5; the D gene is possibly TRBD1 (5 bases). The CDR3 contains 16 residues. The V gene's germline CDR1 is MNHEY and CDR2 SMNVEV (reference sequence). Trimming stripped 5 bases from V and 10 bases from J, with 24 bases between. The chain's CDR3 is CASSAGRAGSVGPQHF. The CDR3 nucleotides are TGTGCCAGCAGTGCCGGCCGAGCAGGGTCAGTGGGCCCCCAGCATTTT.

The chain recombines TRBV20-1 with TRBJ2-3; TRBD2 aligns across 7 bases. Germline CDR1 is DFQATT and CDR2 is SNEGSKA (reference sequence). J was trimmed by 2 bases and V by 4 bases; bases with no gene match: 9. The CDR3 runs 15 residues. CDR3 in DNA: TGCAGTGCTAATGACCTAGCGGAGAACACAGATACGCAGTATTTT. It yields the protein CSANDLAENTDTQYF.

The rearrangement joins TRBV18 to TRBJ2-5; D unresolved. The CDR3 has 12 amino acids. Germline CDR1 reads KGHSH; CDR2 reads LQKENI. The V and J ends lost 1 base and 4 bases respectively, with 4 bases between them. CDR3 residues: CASSPLAETQYF. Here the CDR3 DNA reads TGTGCCAGCTCACCACTGGCAGAGACCCAGTACTTC.

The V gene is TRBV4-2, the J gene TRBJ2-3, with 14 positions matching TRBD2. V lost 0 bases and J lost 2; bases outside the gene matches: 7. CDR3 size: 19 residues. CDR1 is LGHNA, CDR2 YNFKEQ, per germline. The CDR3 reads CASSQDLGTSGGFTDTQYF. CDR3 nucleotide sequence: TGTGCCAGCAGCCAAGATCTCGGGACTAGCGGGGGTTTCACAGATACGCAGTATTTT.

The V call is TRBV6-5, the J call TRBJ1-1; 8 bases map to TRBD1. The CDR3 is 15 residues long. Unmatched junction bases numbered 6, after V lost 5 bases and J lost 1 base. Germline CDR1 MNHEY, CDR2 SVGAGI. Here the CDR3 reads CASSNRGGTNTEAFF. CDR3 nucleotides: TGTGCCAGCAGTAACAGGGGGGGAACGAACACTGAAGCTTTCTTT.

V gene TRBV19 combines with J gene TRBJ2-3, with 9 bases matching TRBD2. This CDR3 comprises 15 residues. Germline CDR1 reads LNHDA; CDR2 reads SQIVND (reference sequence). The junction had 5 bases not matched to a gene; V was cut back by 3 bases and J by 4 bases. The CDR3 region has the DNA TGTGCCAGTAGTATGTTGCGGGGGGGCGCAGATACGCAGTATTTT. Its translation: CASSMLRGGADTQYF. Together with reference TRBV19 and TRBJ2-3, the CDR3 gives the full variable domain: DGGITQSPKYLFRKEGQNVTLSCEQNLNHDAMYWYRQDPGQGLRLIYYSQIVNDFQKGDIAEGYSVSREKKESFPLTVTSAQKNPTAFYLCASSMLRGGADTQYFGPGTRLTVL.

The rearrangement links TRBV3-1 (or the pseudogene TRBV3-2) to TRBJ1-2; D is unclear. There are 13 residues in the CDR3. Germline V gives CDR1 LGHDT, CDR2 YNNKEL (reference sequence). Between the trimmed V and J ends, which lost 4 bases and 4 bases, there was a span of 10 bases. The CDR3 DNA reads TGTGCCAGCAGCCCACGCAACACCTATGGCTACACCTTC. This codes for CASSPRNTYGYTF.

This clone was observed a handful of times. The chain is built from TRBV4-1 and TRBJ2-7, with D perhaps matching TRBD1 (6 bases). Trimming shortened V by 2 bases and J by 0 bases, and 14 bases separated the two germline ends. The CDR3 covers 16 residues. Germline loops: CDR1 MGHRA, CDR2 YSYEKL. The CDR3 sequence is CASSQYREGSSYEQYF. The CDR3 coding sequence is TGCGCCAGCAGCCAATACAGGGAAGGGAGCTCCTACGAGCAGTACTTC.

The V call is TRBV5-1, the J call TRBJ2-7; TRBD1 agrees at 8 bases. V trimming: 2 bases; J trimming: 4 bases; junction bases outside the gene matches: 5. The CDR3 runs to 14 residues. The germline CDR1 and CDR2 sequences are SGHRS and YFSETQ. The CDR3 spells CASSFSGQAYEQYF. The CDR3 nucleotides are TGCGCCAGCAGCTTCTCGGGACAGGCTTACGAGCAGTACTTC.

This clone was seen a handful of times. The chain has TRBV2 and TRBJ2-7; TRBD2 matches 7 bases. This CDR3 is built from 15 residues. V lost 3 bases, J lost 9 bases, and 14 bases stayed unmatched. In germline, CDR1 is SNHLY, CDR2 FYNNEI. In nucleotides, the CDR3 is TGTGCCAGCAGTGACTTCGGTGCGGGGGTAATAGTGCAGTACTTC. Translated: CASSDFGAGVIVQYF.

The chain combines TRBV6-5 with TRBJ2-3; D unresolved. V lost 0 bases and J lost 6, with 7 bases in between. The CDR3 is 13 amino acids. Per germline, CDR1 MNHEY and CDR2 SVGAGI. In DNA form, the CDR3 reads TGTGCCAGCAGTTACTCCCTCGAGGATACGCAGTATTTT. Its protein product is CASSYSLEDTQYF.

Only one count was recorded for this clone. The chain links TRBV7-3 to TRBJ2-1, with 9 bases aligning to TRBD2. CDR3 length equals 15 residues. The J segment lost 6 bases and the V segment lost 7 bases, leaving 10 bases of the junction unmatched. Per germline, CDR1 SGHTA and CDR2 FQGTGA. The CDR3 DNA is TGTGCCAGCACCCTTAGCGGGAGAGGTATCAATGAGCAGTTCTTC. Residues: CASTLSGRGINEQFF.

The CDR3 region has the DNA TGTGCCAGCAGCTTCCTGGGCAAAACCCAGTACTTC. Its protein is CASSFLGKTQYF. The genes are TRBV7-2 and TRBJ2-5; D gene ambiguous. V was cut by 3 bases and J by 8 bases, with 10 bases left in between. This CDR3 comprises 12 residues. From germline, CDR1 is SGHTA and CDR2 FQGNSA.

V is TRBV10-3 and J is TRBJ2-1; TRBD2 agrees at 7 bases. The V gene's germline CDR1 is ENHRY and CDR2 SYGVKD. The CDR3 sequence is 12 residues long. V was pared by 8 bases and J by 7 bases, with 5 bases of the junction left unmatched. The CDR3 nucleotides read TGTGCCATCGCTAGCGGACTAAATGAGCAGTTCTTC. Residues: CAIASGLNEQFF.

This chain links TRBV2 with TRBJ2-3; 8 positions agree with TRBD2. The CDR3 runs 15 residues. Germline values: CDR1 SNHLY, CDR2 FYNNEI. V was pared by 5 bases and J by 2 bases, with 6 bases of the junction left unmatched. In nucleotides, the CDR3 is TGTGCCAGCAGTCCCACTAGCGGATACACAGATACGCAGTATTTT. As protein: CASSPTSGYTDTQYF. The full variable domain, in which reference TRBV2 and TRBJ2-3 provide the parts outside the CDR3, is EPEVTQTPSHQVTQMGQEVILRCVPISNHLYFYWYRQILGQKVEFLVSFYNNEISEKSEIFDDQFSVERPDGSNFTLKIRSTKLEDSAMYFCASSPTSGYTDTQYFGPGTRLTVL.